The T cell receptor (beta chain) described here comes from a study of graft-versus-host responses after intestinal transplantation. Findings and caveats of the study: Recipient marrow showed GvH clones, some seen first in ileum or blood.

Clones were read by immunoSEQ multiplex PCR, and TCRdb kept only the in-frame ones, dropping some. The table shows tens of thousands of clones, with around 90% occurring only once. Remarks on this clone: Its antigen is currently unknown.

The CDR3 length is 15 residues. The V gene's germline CDR1 is MDHEN and CDR2 SYDVKM. The germline V and J ends were trimmed by 6 bases and 2 bases, with 17 bases remaining between them. This chain connects TRBV28 to TRBJ2-7; D unclear. The origin of this receptor is a human donor who was the organ donor for an intestinal transplant. The material sequenced was unstimulated CD8+ T cells sorted from spleen or lymph node cells, taken before transplant. As DNA, the CDR3 is TGTGCCAGCAGCCGAACGTGGGTCGACCCCTACGAGCAGTACTTC. It translates to CASSRTWVDPYEQYF.